This entry lists 2 T cell receptor beta chains sequenced from one sample in a study of cytotoxic CD8 clonotypes in ibrutinib-treated CLL. Produced via immunoSEQ multiplex PCR; TCRdb's table is partial and in-frame only. This table holds 52,000 or so clones, around four fifths found once. Sequenced here: PBMCs, sampled after 24 months of ibrutinib treatment. The receptor source for this set is a human donor with chronic lymphocytic leukemia.

The chain joins TRBV30 to TRBJ2-7, with D perhaps TRBD2 (6 bases). From germline, CDR1 is GTSNPN and CDR2 SVGIG (reference sequence). The CDR3 is 13 residues long. The germline V and J ends were trimmed by 7 bases and 0 bases, with 13 bases remaining between them. In DNA, the CDR3 is TGTGCCTACCGCTATAGCGGCTCCTACGAGCAGTACTTC. It yields the protein CAYRYSGSYEQYF.

This chain joins TRBV6-6 and TRBJ2-7; D perhaps matches TRBD1 (6 bases). Trimming stripped 10 bases from V and 3 bases from J, with 19 bases between. Looked up from germline, CDR1 is MNHNY and CDR2 is SVGAGI (reference sequence). The length of the CDR3 is 14 residues. In DNA form, the CDR3 reads TGTGCCACCAAGAAAGAGGACAGATACTACGAGCAGTACTTC. It encodes CATKKEDRYYEQYF.